This TCR beta chain was sequenced for a study of blood T cell repertoires in COVID-19. Measured with immunoSEQ multiplex PCR; TCRdb has only the in-frame clones, and not every one. Found here are 250,000 to 350,000 clones, approximately 82% of them singletons; the top ten hold about 1.2%. There are 13 residues in the CDR3. V lost 2 bases to trimming and J lost 7 bases, with 9 bases between them. Per the germline V gene, CDR1 is SGHRS and CDR2 is YFSETQ. This sequence originates from a woman between 50 and 59 years old with acute or convalescent COVID-19. The sample taken for sequencing was peripheral blood. The rearrangement uses TRBV5-1 and TRBJ1-4; no firm D call. The CDR3 here is CASSFGLGEKLFF. CDR3 sequence (DNA): TGCGCCAGCAGCTTCGGGTTAGGTGAAAAACTGTTTTTT.